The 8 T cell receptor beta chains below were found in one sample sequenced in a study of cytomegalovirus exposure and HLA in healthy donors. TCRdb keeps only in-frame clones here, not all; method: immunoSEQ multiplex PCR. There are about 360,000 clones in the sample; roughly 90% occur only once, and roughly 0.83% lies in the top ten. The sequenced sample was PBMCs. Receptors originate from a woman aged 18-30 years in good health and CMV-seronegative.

This CDR3 reads CASSLAGQLGTEAFF. The CDR3 DNA follows: TGTGCCAGCAGTTTAGCGGGACAGTTGGGCACTGAAGCTTTCTTT. The V and J genes are TRBV28 and TRBJ1-1; 7 nucleotides line up with TRBD1. The CDR3 runs to 15 residues. The V gene end was trimmed by 2 bases and the J gene end by 4 bases; junction bases not matched to a gene: 7. The germline V gene has CDR1 MDHEN and CDR2 SYDVKM.

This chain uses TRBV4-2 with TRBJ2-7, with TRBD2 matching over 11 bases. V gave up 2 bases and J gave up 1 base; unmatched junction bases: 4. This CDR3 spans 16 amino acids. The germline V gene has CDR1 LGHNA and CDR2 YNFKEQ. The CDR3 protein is CASSQPTSGESYEQYF. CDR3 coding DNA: TGTGCCAGCAGCCAACCGACTAGCGGGGAATCCTACGAGCAGTACTTC.

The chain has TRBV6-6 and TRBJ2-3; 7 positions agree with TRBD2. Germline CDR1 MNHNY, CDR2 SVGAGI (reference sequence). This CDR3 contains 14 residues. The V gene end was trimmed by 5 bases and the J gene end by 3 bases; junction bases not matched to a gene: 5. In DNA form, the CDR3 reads TGTGCCAGCAGTAAAACGGGAGGAACAGATACGCAGTATTTT. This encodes CASSKTGGTDTQYF.

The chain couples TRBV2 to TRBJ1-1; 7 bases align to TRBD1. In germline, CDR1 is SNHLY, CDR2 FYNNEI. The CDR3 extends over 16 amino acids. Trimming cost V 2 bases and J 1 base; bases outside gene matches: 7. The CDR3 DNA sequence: TGTGCCAGCAGTGAAACGTTGGACAGGTGGAACACTGAAGCTTTCTTT. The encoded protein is CASSETLDRWNTEAFF. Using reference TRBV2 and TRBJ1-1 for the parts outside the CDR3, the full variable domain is EPEVTQTPSHQVTQMGQEVILRCVPISNHLYFYWYRQILGQKVEFLVSFYNNEISEKSEIFDDQFSVERPDGSNFTLKIRSTKLEDSAMYFCASSETLDRWNTEAFFGQGTRLTVV.

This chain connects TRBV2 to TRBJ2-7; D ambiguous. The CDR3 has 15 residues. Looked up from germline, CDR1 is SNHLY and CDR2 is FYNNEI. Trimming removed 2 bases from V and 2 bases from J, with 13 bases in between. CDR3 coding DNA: TGTGCCAGCAGTGAACCCCCTCACGGAGCCTACGAGCAGTACTTC. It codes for CASSEPPHGAYEQYF.

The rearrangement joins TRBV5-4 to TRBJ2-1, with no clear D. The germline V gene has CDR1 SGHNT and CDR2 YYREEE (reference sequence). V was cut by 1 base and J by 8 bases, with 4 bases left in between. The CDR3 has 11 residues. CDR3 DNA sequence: TGTGCCAGCAGCTTGAGCGATGAGCAGTTCTTC. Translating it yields CASSLSDEQFF.

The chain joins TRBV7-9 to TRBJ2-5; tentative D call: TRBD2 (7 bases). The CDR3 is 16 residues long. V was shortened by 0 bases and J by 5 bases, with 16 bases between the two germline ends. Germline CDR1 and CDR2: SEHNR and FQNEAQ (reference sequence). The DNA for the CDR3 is TGTGCCAGCAGCTTAGCTGTCGGGGGGCGAGGGGAGACCCAGTACTTC. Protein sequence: CASSLAVGGRGETQYF.

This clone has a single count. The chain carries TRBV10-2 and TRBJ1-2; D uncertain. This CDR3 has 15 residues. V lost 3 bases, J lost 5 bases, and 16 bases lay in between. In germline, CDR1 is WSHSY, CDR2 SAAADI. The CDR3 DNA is TGCGCCAGCAGTGATCTTCAGCGGGGTCCTTATGGCTACACCTTC. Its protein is CASSDLQRGPYGYTF.